This T cell receptor (beta chain) was identified during a study of T cell clones after liver transplantation. Study background: TCRbeta sequencing after a pre-transplant mixed lymphocyte reaction identified graft-donor-reactive clones, later tracked in post-transplant blood.

V shed 6 bases and J shed 8 bases, with 16 bases lying between them. The CDR3 is made up of 13 amino acids. From germline, CDR1 is MDHEN and CDR2 SYDVKM. Produced via immunoSEQ multiplex PCR; TCRdb's table is partial and in-frame only. The table records about 80,000 clones, roughly 80% of them present only once. Specimen: CD4+ T cells from blood, collected 46 months after liver transplant. The chain uses TRBV28 and TRBJ1-2, with D tentatively TRBD1 (5 bases). This TCR derives from a human patient who received a liver transplant. The graft donor may account for some of the T cells. CDR3 sequence reads: CASRGEGMRGYTF. CDR3 coding DNA: TGTGCCAGCAGGGGGGAAGGAATGCGAGGCTACACCTTC.